This T cell receptor beta chain derives from a study of liver allograft versus peripheral blood T cells. Study overall: Within transplanted livers, the T cell receptor repertoires were examined and compared against the repertoires present in the peripheral blood of liver transplant recipients.

CDR1 and CDR2 from the germline V gene are MNHNS and SASEGT. CDR3 length: 13 amino acids. Trimming stripped 7 bases from V and 10 bases from J, with 17 bases between. TCRdb fed the reads into MiXCR, producing one record per CDR3 protein. Among some 10,000 distinct CDR3 sequences listed, about 19% were seen once. Within the sample, this clonotype is medium-sized. Its antigen is still unknown. Study results and caveats: Reportedly, the T cell receptor repertoires inside liver allografts were not the same as those in peripheral blood.

The receptor was isolated from a human patient who had a liver transplant. Some of the T cells may derive from the graft donor. V usage is TRBV6-1 and J usage is TRBJ1-5; the D is unclear. The CDR3 here is CASTGIAIDPQHF. The CDR3 coding sequence is TGTGCCAGCACGGGTATCGCGATCGATCCCCAGCATTTT.